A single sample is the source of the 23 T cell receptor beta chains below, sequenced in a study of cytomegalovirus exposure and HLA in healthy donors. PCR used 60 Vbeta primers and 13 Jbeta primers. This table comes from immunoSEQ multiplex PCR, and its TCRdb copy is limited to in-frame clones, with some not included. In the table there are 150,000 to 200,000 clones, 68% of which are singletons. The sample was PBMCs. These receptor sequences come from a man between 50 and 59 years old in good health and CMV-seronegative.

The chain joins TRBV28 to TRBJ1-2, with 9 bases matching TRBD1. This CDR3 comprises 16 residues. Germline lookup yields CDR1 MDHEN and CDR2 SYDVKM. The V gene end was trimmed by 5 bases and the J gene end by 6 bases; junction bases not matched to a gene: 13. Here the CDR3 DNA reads TGTGCCAGCAGTCATCGATCTAGGACAGGGGAGGATGGCTACACCTTC. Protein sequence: CASSHRSRTGEDGYTF.

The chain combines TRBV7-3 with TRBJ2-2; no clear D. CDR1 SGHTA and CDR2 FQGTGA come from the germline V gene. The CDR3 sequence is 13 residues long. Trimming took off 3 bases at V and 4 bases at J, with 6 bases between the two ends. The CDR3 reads CASSFDITGELFF. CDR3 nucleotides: TGTGCCAGCAGCTTCGACATCACCGGGGAGCTGTTTTTT.

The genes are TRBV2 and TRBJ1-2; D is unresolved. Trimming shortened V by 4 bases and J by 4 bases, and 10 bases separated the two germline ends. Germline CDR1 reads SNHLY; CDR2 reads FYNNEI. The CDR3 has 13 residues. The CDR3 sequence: CASSGEAVYGYTF. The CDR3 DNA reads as TGTGCCAGCAGTGGTGAAGCGGTCTATGGCTACACCTTC.

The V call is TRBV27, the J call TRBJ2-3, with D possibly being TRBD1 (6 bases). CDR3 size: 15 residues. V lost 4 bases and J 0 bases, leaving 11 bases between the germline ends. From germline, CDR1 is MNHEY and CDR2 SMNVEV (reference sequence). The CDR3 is CASSSRTVSTDTQYF. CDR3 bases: TGTGCCAGCAGTTCGAGGACAGTAAGCACAGATACGCAGTATTTT.

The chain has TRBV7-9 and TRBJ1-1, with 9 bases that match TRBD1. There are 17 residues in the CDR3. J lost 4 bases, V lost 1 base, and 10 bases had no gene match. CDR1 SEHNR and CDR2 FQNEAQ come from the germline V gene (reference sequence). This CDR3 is CASSLGDRAERSTEAFF. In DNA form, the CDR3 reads TGTGCCAGCAGCTTAGGGGACAGGGCGGAAAGGAGCACTGAAGCTTTCTTT.

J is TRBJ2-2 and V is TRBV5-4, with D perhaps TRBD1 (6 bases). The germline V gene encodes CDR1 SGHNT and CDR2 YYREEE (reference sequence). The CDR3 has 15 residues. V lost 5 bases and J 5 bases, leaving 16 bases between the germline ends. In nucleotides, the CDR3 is TGTGCCAGCAGGCCCGGGACACTCGGGACCGGGGAGCTGTTTTTT. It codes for CASRPGTLGTGELFF.

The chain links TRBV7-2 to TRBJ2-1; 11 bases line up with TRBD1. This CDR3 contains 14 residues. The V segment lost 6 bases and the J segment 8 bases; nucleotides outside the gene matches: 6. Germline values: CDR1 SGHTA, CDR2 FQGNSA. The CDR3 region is CASSLDRGLYEQFF. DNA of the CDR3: TGTGCCAGCAGTTTGGACAGGGGGCTCTATGAGCAGTTCTTC. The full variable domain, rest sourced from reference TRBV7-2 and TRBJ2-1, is GAGVSQSPSNKVTEKGKDVELRCDPISGHTALYWYRQSLGQGLEFLIYFQGNSAPDKSGLPSDRFSAERTGGSVSTLTIQRTQQEDSAVYLCASSLDRGLYEQFFGPGTRLTVL.

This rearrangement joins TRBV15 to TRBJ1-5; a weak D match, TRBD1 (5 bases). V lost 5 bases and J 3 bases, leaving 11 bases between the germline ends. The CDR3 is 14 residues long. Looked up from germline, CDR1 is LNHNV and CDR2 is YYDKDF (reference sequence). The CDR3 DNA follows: TGTGCCACCAGCCGGGGAGGGGACAATCAGCCCCAGCATTTT. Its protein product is CATSRGGDNQPQHF.

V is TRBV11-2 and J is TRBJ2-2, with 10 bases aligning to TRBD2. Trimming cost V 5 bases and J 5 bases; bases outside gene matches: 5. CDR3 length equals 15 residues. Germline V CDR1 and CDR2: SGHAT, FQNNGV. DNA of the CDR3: TGTGCCAGCAGCGGGAGCGGGGGGGCTACCGGGGAGCTGTTTTTT. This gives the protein CASSGSGGATGELFF.

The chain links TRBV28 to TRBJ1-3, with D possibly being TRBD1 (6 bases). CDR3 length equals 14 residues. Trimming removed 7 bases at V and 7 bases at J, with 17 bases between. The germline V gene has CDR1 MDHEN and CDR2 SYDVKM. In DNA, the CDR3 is TGTGCCAGCACAGGGGCCGGGGCTCGGAACACCATATATTTT. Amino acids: CASTGAGARNTIYF.

CDR3 sequence reads: CASSSASDRSDYGYTF. The CDR3 bases are TGTGCCAGCAGCTCCGCTTCGGACAGGTCGGACTATGGCTACACCTTC. This rearrangement joins TRBV7-2 to TRBJ1-2, with TRBD1 matching over 7 bases. J was trimmed by 3 bases and V by 4 bases; bases with no gene match: 11. The V gene's germline CDR1 is SGHTA and CDR2 FQGNSA. The CDR3 loop spans 16 amino acids.

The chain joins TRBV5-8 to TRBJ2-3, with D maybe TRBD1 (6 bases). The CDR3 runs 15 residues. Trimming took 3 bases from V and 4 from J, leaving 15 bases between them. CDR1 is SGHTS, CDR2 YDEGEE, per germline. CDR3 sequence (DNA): TGTGCCAGCAGCTCCGGACAGCTCAGCGCAGATACGCAGTATTTT. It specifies CASSSGQLSADTQYF. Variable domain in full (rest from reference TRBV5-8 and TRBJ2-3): EAGVTQSPTHLIKTRGQQATLRCSPISGHTSVYWYQQALGLGLQFLLWYDEGEERNRGNFPPRFSGRQFPNYSSELNVNALELEDSALYLCASSSGQLSADTQYFGPGTRLTVL.

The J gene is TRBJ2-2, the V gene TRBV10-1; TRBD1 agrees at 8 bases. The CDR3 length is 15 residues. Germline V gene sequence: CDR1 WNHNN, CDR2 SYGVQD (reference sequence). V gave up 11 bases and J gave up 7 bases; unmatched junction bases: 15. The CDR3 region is CASSSLRGQGGELFF. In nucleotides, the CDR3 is TGCGCCTCCTCCAGCCTCAGGGGGCAAGGCGGGGAGCTGTTTTTT.

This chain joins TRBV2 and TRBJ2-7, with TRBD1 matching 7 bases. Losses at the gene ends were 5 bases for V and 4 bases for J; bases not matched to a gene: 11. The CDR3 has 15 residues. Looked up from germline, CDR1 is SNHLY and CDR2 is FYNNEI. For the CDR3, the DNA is TGTGCCAGCAGTCCGTCCGGGACAGTCCTTTACGAGCAGTACTTC. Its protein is CASSPSGTVLYEQYF.

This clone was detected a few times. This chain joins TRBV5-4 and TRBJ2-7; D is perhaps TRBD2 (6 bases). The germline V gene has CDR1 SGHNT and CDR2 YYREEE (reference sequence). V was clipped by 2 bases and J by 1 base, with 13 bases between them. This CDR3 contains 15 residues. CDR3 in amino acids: CASSLGGAESYEQYF. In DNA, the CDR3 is TGTGCCAGCAGCTTAGGAGGGGCCGAATCCTACGAGCAGTACTTC.

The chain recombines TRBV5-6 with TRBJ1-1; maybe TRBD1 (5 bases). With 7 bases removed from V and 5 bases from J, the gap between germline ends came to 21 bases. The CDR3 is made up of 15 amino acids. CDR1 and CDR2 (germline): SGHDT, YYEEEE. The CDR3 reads CASHPLIIRGTEAFF. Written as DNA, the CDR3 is TGTGCCAGCCATCCCTTGATAATTCGGGGGACTGAAGCTTTCTTT.

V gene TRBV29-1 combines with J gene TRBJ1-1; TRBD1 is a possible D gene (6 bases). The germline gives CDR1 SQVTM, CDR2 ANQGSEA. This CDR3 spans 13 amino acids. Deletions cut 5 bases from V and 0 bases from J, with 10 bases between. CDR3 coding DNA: TGCAGCGTTTGGACAGTCATGAACACTGAAGCTTTCTTT. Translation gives CSVWTVMNTEAFF.

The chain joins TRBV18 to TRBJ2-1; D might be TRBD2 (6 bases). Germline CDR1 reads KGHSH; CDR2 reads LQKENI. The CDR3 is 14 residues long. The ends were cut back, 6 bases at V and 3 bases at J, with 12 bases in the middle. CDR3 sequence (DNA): TGTGCCAGCTCCCCGGGACTGGACTACAATGAGCAGTTCTTC. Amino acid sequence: CASSPGLDYNEQFF. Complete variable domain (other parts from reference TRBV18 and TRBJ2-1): NAGVMQNPRHLVRRRGQEARLRCSPMKGHSHVYWYRQLPEEGLKFMVYLQKENIIDESGMPKERFSAEFPKEGPSILRIQQVVRGDSAAYFCASSPGLDYNEQFFGPGTRLTVL.

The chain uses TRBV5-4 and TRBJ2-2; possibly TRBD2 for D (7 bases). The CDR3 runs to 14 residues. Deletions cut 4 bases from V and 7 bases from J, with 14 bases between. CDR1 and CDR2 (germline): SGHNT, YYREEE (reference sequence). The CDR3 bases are TGTGCCAGCAGCGAAGGGGGGGCTGGCGGGGAGCTGTTTTTT. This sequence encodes CASSEGGAGGELFF.

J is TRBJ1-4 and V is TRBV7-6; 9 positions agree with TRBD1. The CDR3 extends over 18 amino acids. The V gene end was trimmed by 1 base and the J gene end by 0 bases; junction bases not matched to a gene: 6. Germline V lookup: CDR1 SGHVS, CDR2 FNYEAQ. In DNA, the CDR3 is TGTGCCAGCAGCTTAGGGACAGGGGATTTCACAACTAATGAAAAACTGTTTTTT. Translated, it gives CASSLGTGDFTTNEKLFF.

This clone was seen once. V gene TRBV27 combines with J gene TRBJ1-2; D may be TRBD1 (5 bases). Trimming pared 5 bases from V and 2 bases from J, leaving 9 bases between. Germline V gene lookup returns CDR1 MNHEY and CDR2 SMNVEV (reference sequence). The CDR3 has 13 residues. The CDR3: CASSPDRNYGYTF. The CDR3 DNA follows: TGTGCCAGCAGTCCCGACAGAAACTATGGCTACACCTTC.

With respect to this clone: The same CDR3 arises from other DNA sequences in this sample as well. CDR3 protein: CASSPGQSTDTQYF. CDR3 nucleotides: TGCGCCAGCAGCCCCGGACAGAGCACAGATACGCAGTATTTT. The chain employs TRBV5-1 and TRBJ2-3; possible D gene TRBD1, 6 bases. The V end lost 4 bases, the J end lost 0 bases, and 9 bases lay between the germline ends. CDR3 length: 14 amino acids. CDR1 is SGHRS and CDR2 is YFSETQ in the germline V gene.

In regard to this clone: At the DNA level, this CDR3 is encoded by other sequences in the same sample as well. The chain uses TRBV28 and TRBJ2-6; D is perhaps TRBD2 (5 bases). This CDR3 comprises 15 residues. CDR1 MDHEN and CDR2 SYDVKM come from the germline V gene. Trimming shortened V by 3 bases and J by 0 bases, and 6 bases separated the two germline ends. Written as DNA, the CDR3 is TGTGCCAGCAGTTTGGGAGCCTCTGGGGCCAACGTCCTGACTTTC. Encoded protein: CASSLGASGANVLTF.